Listed below are T cell receptor beta chains from one sample, sequenced in a study of cytomegalovirus exposure and HLA in healthy donors. Method: immunoSEQ multiplex PCR; TCRdb's copy keeps in-frame clones and lacks some. The sample holds about 280,000 clones, 88% seen once. Sequencing was done on a sample of PBMCs. These receptor sequences come from a woman aged 18-29 years in good health and CMV-seronegative. The CDR3 runs from the conserved cysteine through the conserved F or W. The D gene is left open where the match is weak. Clone size is shown for a subset of rows, as once, few, many or a class of expanded clone.

d_gene	v_gene	abundance	j_gene	CDR3aa	CDR3nt
NA	TRBV9	NA	TRBJ1-1	CASSVGVDSEAFF	TGTGCCAGCAGCGTAGGTGTAGACAGTGAAGCTTTCTTT
NA	TRBV9	NA	TRBJ1-4	CASSPVQGIGGEKLFF	TGTGCCAGCAGCCCTGTCCAGGGAATTGGTGGTGAAAAACTGTTTTTT
NA	TRBV28	NA	TRBJ2-5	CASSLGFTTGTQYF	TGTGCCAGCAGTTTAGGATTTACGACTGGGACCCAGTACTTC
NA	TRBV11-2	few	TRBJ2-3	CASSTTRIRDTQYF	TGTGCCAGCAGCACGACAAGGATTCGGGATACGCAGTATTTT
TRBD2	TRBV30	NA	TRBJ2-5	CAGGRESQETQYF	TGTGCCGGAGGGCGGGAGAGCCAAGAGACCCAGTACTTC
TRBD1	TRBV6-6	NA	TRBJ1-5	CASSQGASNQPQHF	TGTGCCAGCAGTCAGGGGGCTAGCAATCAGCCCCAGCATTTT
TRBD2	TRBV7-2	NA	TRBJ2-1	CASSLVLRPSGSSYNEQFF	TGTGCCAGCAGCTTAGTTTTAAGACCCAGCGGGAGCTCCTACAATGAGCAGTTCTTC
NA	TRBV27	NA	TRBJ2-3	CASSEGVLGTDTQYF	TGTGCCAGCAGTGAGGGTGTACTGGGCACAGATACGCAGTATTTT
NA	TRBV5-1	NA	TRBJ1-2	CASSPGSIDGYTF	TGCGCCAGCAGCCCCGGGAGCATCGATGGCTACACCTTC
NA	TRBV5-1	NA	TRBJ2-7	CASSPDSQNYEQYF	TGCGCCAGCAGCCCGGACAGCCAGAACTACGAGCAGTACTTC